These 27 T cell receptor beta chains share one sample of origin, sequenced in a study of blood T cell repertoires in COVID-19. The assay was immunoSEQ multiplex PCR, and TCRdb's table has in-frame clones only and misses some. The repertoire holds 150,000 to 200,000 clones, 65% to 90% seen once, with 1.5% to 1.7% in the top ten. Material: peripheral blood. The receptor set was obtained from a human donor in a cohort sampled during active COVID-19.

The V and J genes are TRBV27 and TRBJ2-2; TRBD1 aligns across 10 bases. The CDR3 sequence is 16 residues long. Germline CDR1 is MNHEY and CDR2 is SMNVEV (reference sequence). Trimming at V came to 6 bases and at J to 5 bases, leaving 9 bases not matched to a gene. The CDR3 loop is CASRTSGTGVTGELFF. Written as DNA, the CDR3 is TGTGCCAGCAGGACATCCGGGACAGGGGTAACCGGGGAGCTGTTTTTT.

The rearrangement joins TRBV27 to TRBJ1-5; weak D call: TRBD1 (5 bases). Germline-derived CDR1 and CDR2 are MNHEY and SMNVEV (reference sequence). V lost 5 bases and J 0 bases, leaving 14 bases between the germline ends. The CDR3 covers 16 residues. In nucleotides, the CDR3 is TGTGCCAGCAGTCTCGTGGGGCCCGTTAGCAATCAGCCCCAGCATTTT. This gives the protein CASSLVGPVSNQPQHF.

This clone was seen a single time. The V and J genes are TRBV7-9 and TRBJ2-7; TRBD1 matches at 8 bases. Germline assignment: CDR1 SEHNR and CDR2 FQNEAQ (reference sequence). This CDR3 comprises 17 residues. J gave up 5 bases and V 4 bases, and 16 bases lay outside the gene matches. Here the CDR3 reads CASSSLRTTGGQNEQYF. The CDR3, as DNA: TGTGCCAGCAGCTCGCTCCGGACTACAGGGGGACAAAACGAGCAGTACTTC.

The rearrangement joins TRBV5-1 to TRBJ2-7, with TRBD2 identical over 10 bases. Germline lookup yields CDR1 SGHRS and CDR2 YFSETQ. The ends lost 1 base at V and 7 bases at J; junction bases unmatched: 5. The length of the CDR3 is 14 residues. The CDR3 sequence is CASSLLAGAGEQYF. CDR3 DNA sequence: TGCGCCAGCAGCTTGCTAGCGGGGGCGGGGGAGCAGTACTTC.

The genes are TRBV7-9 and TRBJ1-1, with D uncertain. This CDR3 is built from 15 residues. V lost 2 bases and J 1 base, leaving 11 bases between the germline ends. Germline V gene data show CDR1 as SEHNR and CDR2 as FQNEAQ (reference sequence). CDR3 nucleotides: TGTGCCAGCAGCTTAATTGAGGGCGGGAACACTGAAGCTTTCTTT. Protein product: CASSLIEGGNTEAFF.

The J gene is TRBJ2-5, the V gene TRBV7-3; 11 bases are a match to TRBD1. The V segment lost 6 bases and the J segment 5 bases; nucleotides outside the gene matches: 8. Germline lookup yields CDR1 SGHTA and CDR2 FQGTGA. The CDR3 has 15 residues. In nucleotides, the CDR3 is TGTGCCAGCAGTCCAGGGACAGGGGGTGGGGAGACCCAGTACTTC. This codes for CASSPGTGGGETQYF.

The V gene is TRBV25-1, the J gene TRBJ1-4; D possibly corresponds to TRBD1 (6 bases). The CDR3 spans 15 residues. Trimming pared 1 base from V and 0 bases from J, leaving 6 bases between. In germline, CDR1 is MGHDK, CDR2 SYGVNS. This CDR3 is CASSEWDTTNEKLFF. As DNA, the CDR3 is TGTGCCAGCAGTGAATGGGACACAACTAATGAAAAACTGTTTTTT.

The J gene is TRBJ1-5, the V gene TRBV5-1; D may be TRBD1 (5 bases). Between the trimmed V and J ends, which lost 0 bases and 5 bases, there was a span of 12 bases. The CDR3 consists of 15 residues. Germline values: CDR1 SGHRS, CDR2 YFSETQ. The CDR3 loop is CASSLGGSRDQPQHF. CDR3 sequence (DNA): TGCGCCAGCAGCTTGGGGGGCTCAAGAGATCAGCCCCAGCATTTT.

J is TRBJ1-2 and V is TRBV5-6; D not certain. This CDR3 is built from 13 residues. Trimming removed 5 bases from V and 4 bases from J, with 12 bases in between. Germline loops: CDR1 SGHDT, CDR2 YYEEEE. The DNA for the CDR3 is TGTGCCAGCAGACCTCAGGCGTTCTATGGCTACACCTTC. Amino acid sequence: CASRPQAFYGYTF.

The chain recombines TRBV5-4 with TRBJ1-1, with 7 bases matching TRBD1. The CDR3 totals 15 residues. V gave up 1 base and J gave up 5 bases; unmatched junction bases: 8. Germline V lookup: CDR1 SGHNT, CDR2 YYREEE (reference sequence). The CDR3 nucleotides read TGTGCCAGCAGCTTGAGGGCAGGGGGTGAGACTGAAGCTTTCTTT. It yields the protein CASSLRAGGETEAFF.

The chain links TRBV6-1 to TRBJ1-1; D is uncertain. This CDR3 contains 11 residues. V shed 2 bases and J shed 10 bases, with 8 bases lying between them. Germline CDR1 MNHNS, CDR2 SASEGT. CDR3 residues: CASSELTRAFF. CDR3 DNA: TGTGCCAGCAGTGAACTTACGCGAGCTTTCTTT.

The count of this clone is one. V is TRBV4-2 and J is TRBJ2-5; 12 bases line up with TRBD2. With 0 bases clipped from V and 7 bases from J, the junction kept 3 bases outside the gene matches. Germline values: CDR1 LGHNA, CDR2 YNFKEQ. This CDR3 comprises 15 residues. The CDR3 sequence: CASSQEWTSGMTQYF. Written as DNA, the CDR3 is TGTGCCAGCAGCCAAGAGTGGACTAGCGGGATGACCCAGTACTTC.

In DNA form, the CDR3 reads TGTGCCAGCAGCCCAGGGTCGCGTCAGCCCCAGCATTTT. It codes for CASSPGSRQPQHF. The chain recombines TRBV28 with TRBJ1-5, with a weak D call TRBD1 (5 bases). In germline, CDR1 is MDHEN, CDR2 SYDVKM. The CDR3 is 13 residues long. The V end lost 6 bases, the J end lost 6 bases, and 12 bases lay between the germline ends.

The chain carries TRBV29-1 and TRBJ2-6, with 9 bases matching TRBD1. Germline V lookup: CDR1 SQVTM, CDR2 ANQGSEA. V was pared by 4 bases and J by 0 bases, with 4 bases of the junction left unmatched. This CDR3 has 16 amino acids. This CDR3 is CSVGDRVNSGANVLTF. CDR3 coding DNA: TGCAGCGTTGGGGACAGGGTAAACTCTGGGGCCAACGTCCTGACTTTC. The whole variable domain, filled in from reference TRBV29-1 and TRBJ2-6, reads SAVISQKPSRDICQRGTSLTIQCQVDSQVTMMFWYRQQPGQSLTLIATANQGSEATYESGFVIDKFPISRPNLTFSTLTVSNMSPEDSSIYLCSVGDRVNSGANVLTFGAGSRLTVL.

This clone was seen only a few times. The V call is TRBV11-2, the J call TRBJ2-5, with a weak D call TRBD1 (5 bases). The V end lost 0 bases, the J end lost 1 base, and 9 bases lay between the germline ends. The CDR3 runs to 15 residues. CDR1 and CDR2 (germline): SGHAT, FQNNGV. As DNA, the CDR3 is TGTGCCAGCAGCTTAGACGGCAGGGCCCAAGAGACCCAGTACTTC. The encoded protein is CASSLDGRAQETQYF.

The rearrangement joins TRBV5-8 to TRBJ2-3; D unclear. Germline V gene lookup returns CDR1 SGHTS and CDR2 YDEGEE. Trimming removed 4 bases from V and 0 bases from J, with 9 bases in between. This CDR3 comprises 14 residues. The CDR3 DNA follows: TGTGCCAGCAGCGCAGCGATTAGCACAGATACGCAGTATTTT. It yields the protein CASSAAISTDTQYF. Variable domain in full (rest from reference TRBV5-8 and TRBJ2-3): EAGVTQSPTHLIKTRGQQATLRCSPISGHTSVYWYQQALGLGLQFLLWYDEGEERNRGNFPPRFSGRQFPNYSSELNVNALELEDSALYLCASSAAISTDTQYFGPGTRLTVL.

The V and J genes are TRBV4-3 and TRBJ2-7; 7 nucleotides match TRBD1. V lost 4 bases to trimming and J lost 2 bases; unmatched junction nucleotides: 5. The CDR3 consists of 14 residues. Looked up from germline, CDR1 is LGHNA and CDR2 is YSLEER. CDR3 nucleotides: TGCGCCAGCAGCCCAGGGACAGTTCCCTACGAGCAGTACTTC. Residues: CASSPGTVPYEQYF.

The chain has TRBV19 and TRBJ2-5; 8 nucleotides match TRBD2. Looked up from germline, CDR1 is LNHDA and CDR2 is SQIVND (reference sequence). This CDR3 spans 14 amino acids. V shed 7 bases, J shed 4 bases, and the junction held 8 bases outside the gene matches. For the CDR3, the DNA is TGTGCCAGTACGGACCGGGGGGGAGGAGAGACCCAGTACTTC. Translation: CASTDRGGGETQYF. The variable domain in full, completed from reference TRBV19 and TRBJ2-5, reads DGGITQSPKYLFRKEGQNVTLSCEQNLNHDAMYWYRQDPGQGLRLIYYSQIVNDFQKGDIAEGYSVSREKKESFPLTVTSAQKNPTAFYLCASTDRGGGETQYFGPGTRLLVL.

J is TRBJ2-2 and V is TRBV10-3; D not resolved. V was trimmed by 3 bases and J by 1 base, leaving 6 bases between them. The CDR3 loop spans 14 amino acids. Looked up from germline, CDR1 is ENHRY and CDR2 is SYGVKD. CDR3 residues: CAISEHLNTGELFF. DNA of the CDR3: TGTGCCATCAGTGAACACCTGAACACCGGGGAGCTGTTTTTT.

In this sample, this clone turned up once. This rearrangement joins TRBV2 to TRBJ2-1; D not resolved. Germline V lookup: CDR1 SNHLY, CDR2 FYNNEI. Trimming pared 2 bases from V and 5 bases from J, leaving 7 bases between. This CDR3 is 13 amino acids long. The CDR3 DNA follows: TGTGCCAGCAGTGAAATGGCCAACAATGAGCAGTTCTTC. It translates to CASSEMANNEQFF.

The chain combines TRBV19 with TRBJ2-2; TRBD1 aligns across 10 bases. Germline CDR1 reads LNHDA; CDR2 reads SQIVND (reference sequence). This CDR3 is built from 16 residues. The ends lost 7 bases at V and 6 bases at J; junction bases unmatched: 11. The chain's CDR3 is CASTKPRDRGAGELFF. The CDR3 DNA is TGTGCCAGTACCAAACCCAGGGACAGGGGAGCCGGGGAGCTGTTTTTT. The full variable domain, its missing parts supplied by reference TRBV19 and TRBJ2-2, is DGGITQSPKYLFRKEGQNVTLSCEQNLNHDAMYWYRQDPGQGLRLIYYSQIVNDFQKGDIAEGYSVSREKKESFPLTVTSAQKNPTAFYLCASTKPRDRGAGELFFGEGSRLTVL.

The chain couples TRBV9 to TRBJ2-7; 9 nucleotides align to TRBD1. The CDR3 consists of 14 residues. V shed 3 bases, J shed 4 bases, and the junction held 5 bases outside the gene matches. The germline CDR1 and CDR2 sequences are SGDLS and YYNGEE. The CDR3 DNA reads TGTGCCAGCAGCGCCGGGACAGGGAATTACGAGCAGTACTTC. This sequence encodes CASSAGTGNYEQYF.

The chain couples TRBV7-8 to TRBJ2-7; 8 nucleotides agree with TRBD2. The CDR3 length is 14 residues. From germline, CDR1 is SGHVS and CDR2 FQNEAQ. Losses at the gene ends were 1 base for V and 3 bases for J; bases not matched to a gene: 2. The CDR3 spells CASSLGGGIYEQYF. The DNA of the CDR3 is TGTGCCAGCAGCTTAGGCGGGGGGATCTACGAGCAGTACTTC.

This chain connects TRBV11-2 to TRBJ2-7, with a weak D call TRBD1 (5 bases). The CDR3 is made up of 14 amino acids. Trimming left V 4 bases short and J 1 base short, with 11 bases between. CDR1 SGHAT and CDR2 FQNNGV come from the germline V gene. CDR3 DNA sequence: TGTGCCAGCAGCTCCCAGGGAATTTCCTACGAGCAGTACTTC. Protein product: CASSSQGISYEQYF.

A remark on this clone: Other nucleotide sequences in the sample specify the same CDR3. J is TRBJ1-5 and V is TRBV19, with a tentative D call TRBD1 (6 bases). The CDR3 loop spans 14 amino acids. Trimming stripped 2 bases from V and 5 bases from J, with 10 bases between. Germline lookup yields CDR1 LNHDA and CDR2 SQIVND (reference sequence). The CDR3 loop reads CASSIPQGDQPQHF. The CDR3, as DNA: TGTGCCAGTAGTATACCACAGGGTGATCAGCCCCAGCATTTT. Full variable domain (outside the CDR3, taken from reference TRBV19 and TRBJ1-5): DGGITQSPKYLFRKEGQNVTLSCEQNLNHDAMYWYRQDPGQGLRLIYYSQIVNDFQKGDIAEGYSVSREKKESFPLTVTSAQKNPTAFYLCASSIPQGDQPQHFGDGTRLSIL.

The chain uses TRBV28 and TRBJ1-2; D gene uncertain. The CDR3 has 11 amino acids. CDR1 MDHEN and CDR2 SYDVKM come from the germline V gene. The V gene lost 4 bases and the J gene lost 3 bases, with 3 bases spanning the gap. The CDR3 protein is CASSSYYGYTF. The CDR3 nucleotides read TGTGCCAGCAGTTCGTACTATGGCTACACCTTC.

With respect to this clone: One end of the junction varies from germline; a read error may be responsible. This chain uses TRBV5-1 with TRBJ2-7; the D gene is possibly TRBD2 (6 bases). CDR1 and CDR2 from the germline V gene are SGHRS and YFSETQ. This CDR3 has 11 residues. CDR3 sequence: CAIMGLRNTFF. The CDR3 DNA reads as TGCGCCATTATGGGACTTCGCAATACTTTTTTC.